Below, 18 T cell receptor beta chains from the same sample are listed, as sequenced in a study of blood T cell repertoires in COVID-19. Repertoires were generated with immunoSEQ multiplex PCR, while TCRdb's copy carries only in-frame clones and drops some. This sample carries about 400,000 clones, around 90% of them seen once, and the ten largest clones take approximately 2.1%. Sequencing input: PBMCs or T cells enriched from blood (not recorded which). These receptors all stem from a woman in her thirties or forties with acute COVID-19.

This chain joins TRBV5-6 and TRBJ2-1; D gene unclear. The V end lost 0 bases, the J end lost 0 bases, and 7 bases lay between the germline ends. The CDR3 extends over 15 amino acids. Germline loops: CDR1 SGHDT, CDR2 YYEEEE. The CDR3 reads CASSLVSSSYNEQFF. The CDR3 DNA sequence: TGTGCCAGCAGCTTGGTGTCGAGCTCCTACAATGAGCAGTTCTTC.

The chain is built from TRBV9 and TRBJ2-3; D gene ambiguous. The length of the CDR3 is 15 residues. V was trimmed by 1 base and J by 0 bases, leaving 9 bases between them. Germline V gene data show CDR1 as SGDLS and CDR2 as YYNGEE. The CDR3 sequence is CASSVTLRSTDTQYF. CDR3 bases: TGTGCCAGCAGCGTAACCCTGAGGAGCACAGATACGCAGTATTTT. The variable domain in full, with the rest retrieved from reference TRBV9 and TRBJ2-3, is DSGVTQTPKHLITATGQRVTLRCSPRSGDLSVYWYQQSLDQGLQFLIQYYNGEERAKGNILERFSAQQFPDLHSELNLSSLELGDSALYFCASSVTLRSTDTQYFGPGTRLTVL.

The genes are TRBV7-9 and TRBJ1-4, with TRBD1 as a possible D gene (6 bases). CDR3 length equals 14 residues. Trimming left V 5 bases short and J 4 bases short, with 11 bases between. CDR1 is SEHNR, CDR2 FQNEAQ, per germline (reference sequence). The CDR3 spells CASSLDRRNEKLFF. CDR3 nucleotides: TGTGCCAGCAGCCTTGACAGGCGTAATGAAAAACTGTTTTTT.

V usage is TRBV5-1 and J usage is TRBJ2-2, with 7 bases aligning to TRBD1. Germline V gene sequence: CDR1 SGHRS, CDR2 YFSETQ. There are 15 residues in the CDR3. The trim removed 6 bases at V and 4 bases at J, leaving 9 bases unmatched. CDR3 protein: CASINSTGTTGELFF. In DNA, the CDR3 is TGCGCCAGCATAAACTCGACAGGGACCACCGGGGAGCTGTTTTTT.

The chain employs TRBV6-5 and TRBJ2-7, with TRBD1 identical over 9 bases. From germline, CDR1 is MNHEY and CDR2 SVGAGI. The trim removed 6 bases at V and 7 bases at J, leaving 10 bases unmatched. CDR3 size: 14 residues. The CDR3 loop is CASSQDRGYSEQYF. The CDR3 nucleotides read TGTGCCAGCAGCCAGGACAGGGGCTATAGTGAGCAGTACTTC.

The CDR3 protein is CASSRDSGFYEQYF. The DNA for the CDR3 is TGTGCCAGCAGCCGGGACAGCGGGTTCTACGAGCAGTACTTC. V and J are TRBV2 and TRBJ2-7; D is perhaps TRBD1 (7 bases). The germline V gene has CDR1 SNHLY and CDR2 FYNNEI. The CDR3 extends over 14 amino acids. V was cut by 6 bases and J by 3 bases, with 15 bases left in between.

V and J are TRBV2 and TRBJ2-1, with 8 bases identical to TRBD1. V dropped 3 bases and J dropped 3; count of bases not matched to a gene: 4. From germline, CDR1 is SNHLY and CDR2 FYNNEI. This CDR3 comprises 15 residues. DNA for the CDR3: TGTGCCAGCAGTGAGCAGGGGGCATTCTACAATGAGCAGTTCTTC. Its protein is CASSEQGAFYNEQFF.

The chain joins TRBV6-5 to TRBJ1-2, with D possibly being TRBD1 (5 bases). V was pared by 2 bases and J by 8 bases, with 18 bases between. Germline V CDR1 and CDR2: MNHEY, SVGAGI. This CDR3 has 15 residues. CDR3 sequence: CASSYGSGLASGYTF. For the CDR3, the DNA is TGTGCCAGCAGTTACGGGTCAGGGTTGGCGAGCGGCTACACCTTC.

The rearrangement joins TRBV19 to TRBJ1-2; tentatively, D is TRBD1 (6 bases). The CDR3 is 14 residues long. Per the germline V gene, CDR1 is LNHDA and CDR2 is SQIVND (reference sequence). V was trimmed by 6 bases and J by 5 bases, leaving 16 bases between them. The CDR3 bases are TGTGCCAGTAGCCAGGACAGCGACCCATATGGCTACACCTTC. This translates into CASSQDSDPYGYTF.

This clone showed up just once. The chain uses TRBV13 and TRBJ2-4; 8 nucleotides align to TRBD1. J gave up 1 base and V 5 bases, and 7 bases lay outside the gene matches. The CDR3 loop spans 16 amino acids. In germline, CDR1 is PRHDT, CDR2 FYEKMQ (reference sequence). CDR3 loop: CASSPRGRAAKNIQYF. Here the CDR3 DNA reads TGTGCCAGCAGCCCCAGGGGGCGCGCGGCCAAAAACATTCAGTACTTC.

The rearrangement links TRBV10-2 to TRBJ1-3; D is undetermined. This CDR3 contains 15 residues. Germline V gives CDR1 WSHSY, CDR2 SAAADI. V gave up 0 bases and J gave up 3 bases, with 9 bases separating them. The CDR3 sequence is CASSESEGGGNTIYF. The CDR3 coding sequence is TGCGCCAGCAGTGAGTCGGAGGGCGGTGGAAACACCATATATTTT.

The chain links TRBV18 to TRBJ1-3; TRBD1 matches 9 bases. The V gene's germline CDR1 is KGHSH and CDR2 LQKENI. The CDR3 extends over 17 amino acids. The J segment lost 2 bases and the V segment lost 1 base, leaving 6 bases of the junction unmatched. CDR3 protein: CASSPRQGEETGNTIYF. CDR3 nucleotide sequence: TGTGCCAGCTCACCACGACAGGGGGAAGAAACTGGAAACACCATATATTTT.

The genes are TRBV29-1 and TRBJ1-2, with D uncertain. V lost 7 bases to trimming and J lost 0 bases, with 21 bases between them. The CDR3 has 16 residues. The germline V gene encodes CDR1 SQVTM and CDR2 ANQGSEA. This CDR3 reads CSANGGDSVTNYGYTF. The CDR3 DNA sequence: TGCAGCGCCAACGGTGGCGACTCCGTTACTAACTATGGCTACACCTTC.

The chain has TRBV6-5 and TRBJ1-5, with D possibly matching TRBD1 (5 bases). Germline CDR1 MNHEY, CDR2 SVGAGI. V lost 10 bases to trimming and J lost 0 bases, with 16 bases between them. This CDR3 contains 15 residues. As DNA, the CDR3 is TGTGCCACTAGATGGGGGGGAGATAGCAATCAGCCCCAGCATTTT. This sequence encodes CATRWGGDSNQPQHF.

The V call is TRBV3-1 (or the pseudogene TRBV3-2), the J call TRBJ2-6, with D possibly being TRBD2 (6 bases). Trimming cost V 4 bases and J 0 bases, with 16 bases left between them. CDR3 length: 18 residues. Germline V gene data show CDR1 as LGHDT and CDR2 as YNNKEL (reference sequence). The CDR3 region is CASSPRPGRNSGANVLTF. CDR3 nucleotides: TGTGCCAGCAGCCCTCGCCCGGGGAGGAACTCTGGGGCCAACGTCCTGACTTTC.

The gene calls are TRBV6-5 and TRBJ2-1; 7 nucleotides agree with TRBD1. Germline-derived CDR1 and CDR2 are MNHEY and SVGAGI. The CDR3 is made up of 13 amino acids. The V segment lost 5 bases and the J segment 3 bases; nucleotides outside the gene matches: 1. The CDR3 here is CASSRTGYNEQFF. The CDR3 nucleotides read TGTGCCAGCAGTAGGACAGGCTACAATGAGCAGTTCTTC.

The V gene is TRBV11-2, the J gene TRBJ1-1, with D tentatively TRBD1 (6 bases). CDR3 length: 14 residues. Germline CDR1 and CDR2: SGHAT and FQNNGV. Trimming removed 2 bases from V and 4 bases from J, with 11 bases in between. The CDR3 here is CASSLTGIFTEAFF. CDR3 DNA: TGTGCCAGCAGCTTAACAGGGATCTTCACTGAAGCTTTCTTT.

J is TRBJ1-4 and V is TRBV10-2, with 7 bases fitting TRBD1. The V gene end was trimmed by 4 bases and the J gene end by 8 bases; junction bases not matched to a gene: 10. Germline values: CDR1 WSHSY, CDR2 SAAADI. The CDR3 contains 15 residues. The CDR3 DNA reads TGCGCCAGCAGTGGGCGGACAGGAGACGGGGAAAAACTGTTTTTT. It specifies CASSGRTGDGEKLFF.